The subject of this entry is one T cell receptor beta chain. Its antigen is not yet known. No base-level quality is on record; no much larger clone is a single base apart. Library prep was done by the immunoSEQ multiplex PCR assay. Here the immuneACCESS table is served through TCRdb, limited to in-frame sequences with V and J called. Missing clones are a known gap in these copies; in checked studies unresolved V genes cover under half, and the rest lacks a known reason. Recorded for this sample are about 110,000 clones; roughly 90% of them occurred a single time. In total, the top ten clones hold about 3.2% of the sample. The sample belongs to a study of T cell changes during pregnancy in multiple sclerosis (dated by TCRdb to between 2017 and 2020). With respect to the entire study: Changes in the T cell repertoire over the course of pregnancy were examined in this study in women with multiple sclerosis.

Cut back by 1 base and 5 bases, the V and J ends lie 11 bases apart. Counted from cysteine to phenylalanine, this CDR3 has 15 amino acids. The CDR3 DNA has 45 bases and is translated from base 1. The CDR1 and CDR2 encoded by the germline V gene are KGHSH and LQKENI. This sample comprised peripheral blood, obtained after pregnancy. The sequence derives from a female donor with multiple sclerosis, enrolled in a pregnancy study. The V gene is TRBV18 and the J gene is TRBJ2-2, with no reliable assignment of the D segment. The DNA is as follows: TGTGCCAGCTCACCACAAACTACTGCGACCGGGGAGCTGTTTTTT. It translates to CASSPQTTATGELFF.